This TCR beta chain came from a study of blood T cell repertoires in COVID-19. CDR3 length: 15 amino acids. Some clones are missing from TCRdb's copy, which holds only in-frame ones; the method was immunoSEQ multiplex PCR. The sample consists of about 180,000 clones, 75% to 85% of them appearing once. The source is a man in his fifties or sixties who had recovered from COVID-19. The chain links TRBV21-1 to TRBJ1-1. TRBV21-1 is marked as a pseudogene. The material sequenced was PBMCs or T cells enriched from blood (not recorded which). The CDR3 loop is CASSKAMGRGTEAFF. DNA of the CDR3: TGTGCCAGCAGCAAAGCGATGGGGCGGGGCACTGAAGCTTTCTTT.